The entry below describes one T cell receptor beta chain. Original analysis: From reference gene primer amplification, estimates of nucleated cell counts were derived. Profiled with immunoSEQ multiplex PCR; TCRdb holds only in-frame clones, not every one. V and J calls and clone size are copied from that table; D and trimming were computed from the DNA. The sample has 90,000 or so clones; around 67% are singletons. The sample comes from a study of blood T cell repertoires in COVID-19. Study overall: The United States, Italy and Spain supplied acute and convalescent COVID-19 samples. From T cells, B-cell-depleted T cells, or PBMCs came the material, which was cDNA or gDNA.

CDR3 length: 15 amino acids. From germline, CDR1 is LGHNA and CDR2 YSLEER. The ends lost 0 bases at V and 5 bases at J; junction bases unmatched: 3. Sequencing input: peripheral blood. This clonotype was obtained from a woman between 55 and 75 years old in a cohort sampled during active or convalescent COVID-19. The chain has TRBV4-3 and TRBJ1-2; 10 bases align to TRBD1. The CDR3 DNA reads TGCGCCAGCAGCCAAGATGACAGGGGGCTATATGGCTACACCTTC. Its protein product is CASSQDDRGLYGYTF.